Listed below are T cell receptor beta chains from one sample, sequenced in a study of Ad26.COV2.S vaccination and SARS-CoV-2 variants. Only in-frame clones appear in the TCRdb table, and some are missing; sequencing was by immunoSEQ multiplex PCR. The sample lists 350,000 to 500,000 clones; roughly 90% were seen once. The sample here was peripheral blood, taken in a trial of Ad26.COV2.S vaccine versus placebo. These receptors were taken from a person aged 18-60 years who received the Ad26.COV2.S COVID-19 vaccine or a placebo. Each CDR3 is given with its conserved first and last residue. The order of the fields is V gene, D gene, CDR3 protein. D genes are given only for firm matches.

TRBV2,NA,CASSQGARGNSSPLHF
TRBV6-4,NA,CASSQSGEDTEAFF
TRBV4-3,NA,CASSPQTAGADTQYF
TRBV30,TRBD1,CAWSTGQGGANVLTF
TRBV4-1,TRBD1,CASSQTTGGNQPQHF
TRBV5-1,NA,CASSLVPDAQETQYF
TRBV6-5,NA,CASTKGMNTEAFF
TRBV5-1,TRBD1,CASSEEGQDTGELFF
TRBV10-1,NA,CASSEGGNEQYF
TRBV5-4,NA,CASSLLVADSTDTQYF
TRBV12-3/TRBV12-4,NA,CASRMGGEAFF
TRBV7-8,TRBD1,CASSLAGRGLQPQHF
TRBV5-4,NA,CASSFTGRTSGELFF
TRBV2,NA,CASFAGGRVQETQYF
TRBV27,NA,CASSPRGASNEQYF
TRBV5-1,TRBD2,CASSLAASGGTDTQYF
TRBV7-9,TRBD1,CASSSHRDRQHYGYTF
TRBV24-1,TRBD2,CATSDYAGGGTDTQYF
TRBV28,TRBD1,CASSSPGTGEGIRGAFF
TRBV19,TRBD2,CASSILSGANTGELFF
TRBV6-2/TRBV6-3,NA,CASSYVDRNIQYF
TRBV11-2,NA,CASSSLVSGANVLTF
TRBV6-1,TRBD2,CASSERGAPDTQYF
TRBV6-2/TRBV6-3,NA,CASSQTWTGELFF
TRBV28,TRBD2,CASSMTSGGAVDTQYF
TRBV7-3,NA,CASSNFRGNGANVLTF
TRBV6-1,NA,CASSEIGQLGAKNIQYF
TRBV19,TRBD1,CASSISGTVSIQYF
TRBV7-9,NA,CASTPNSPLHF
TRBV2,NA,CASYIRGGPTTDTQYF
TRBV4-1,NA,CASSHPQRSHEQYF
TRBV2,NA,CASSANIGPEAFF
TRBV7-9,NA,CASSLGGQNQPQHF
TRBV5-5,NA,CASSSTDGGGEQYF
TRBV2,TRBD1,CASSEQGAWKNEQYF
TRBV27,NA,CASSFLGGNQPQHF
TRBV7-9,NA,CASSLELGEAFF